This TCR beta chain was retrieved from a study of blood T cell repertoires in COVID-19. This clone was counted a few times. As handled by the study authors: Estimation of nucleated cell counts relied on the amplification of reference gene primers. This table comes from immunoSEQ multiplex PCR, and its TCRdb copy is limited to in-frame clones, with some not included. Clone size and the V and J calls come from that table; the DNA yielded D and trimming. The table shows some 120,000 clones, with around 74% occurring only once. This TCR came from a man aged 55 to 70 with acute or convalescent COVID-19. Input material: peripheral blood.

Written as DNA, the CDR3 is TGTGCCAGCAGTCTTCAGGGGGCTCACTATGGCTACACCTTC. Its protein is CASSLQGAHYGYTF. V and J are TRBV2 and TRBJ1-2; 8 bases line up with TRBD1. Germline V gives CDR1 SNHLY, CDR2 FYNNEI. J gave up 3 bases and V 5 bases, and 5 bases lay outside the gene matches. The CDR3 has 14 amino acids.